What follows is one T cell receptor (beta chain) and its context. Antigen specificity is unknown. TCRdb re-analysed the 5' RACE reads in MiXCR, keeping a single row per CDR3 protein. The sample lists just under 550,000 distinct CDR3 sequences; roughly 15% were seen once. The sample originates from a study of identical twins. Findings and caveats of the study: The study found weaker excess twin sharing in beta out-of-frame sequences. Abundant beta clonotypes from cord blood bore fewer insertions; memory repertoires lacked this pattern. Analyses of zero insertions could be partly confounded by invariant MAIT and iNKT cells.

All donors were healthy Caucasians. The same specimen was also included in a second study, on yellow fever vaccine responses in identical twins.

This clonotype originated in a woman between 18 and 29 years old in good health. The sample consisted of CD4+ T cells sorted from blood.

The CDR3 nucleotides read TGTGCCACCAGCAGAGATTTGGATGAGCAGTTCTTC. This sequence encodes CATSRDLDEQFF. The V call is TRBV15, the J call TRBJ2-1; D unresolved. CDR3 size: 12 residues. CDR1 is LNHNV and CDR2 is YYDKDF in the germline V gene (reference sequence). Trimming left V 0 bases short and J 8 bases short, with 5 bases between.